This T cell receptor (beta chain) was sequenced during a study of T cell changes during pregnancy in multiple sclerosis. TCRdb's copy holds only in-frame clones and misses some; the assay was immunoSEQ multiplex PCR. Among approximately 63,000 clones, 80% to 95% were seen once, and the ten largest hold 1.5% to 2.5%. CDR1 and CDR2 (germline): SEHNR, FQNEAQ (reference sequence). The ends lost 0 bases at V and 4 bases at J; junction bases unmatched: 8. This CDR3 is 16 amino acids long. The V and J genes are TRBV7-9 and TRBJ2-7, with 8 bases that match TRBD2. Sample: peripheral blood, taken in the third trimester of pregnancy. This TCR was sampled from a female donor in good health, enrolled as a control in a pregnancy study. CDR3 DNA: TGTGCCAGCAGCTTAGCGCTGAGCGGGAGTTATTACGAGCAGTACTTC. Amino acids: CASSLALSGSYYEQYF.